Listed below are T cell receptor beta chains from one sample, sequenced in a study of T cell changes during pregnancy in multiple sclerosis. Generated by immunoSEQ multiplex PCR, the TCRdb table keeps only in-frame clones and is missing some. The data contain tens of thousands of clones, about 90% of them singletons. The source was CD4+ T cells from peripheral blood mononuclear cells, collected in the third trimester of pregnancy. These receptors originate from a female donor in good health, enrolled as a control in a pregnancy study. The conserved cysteine and the conserved F or W are not part of the CDR3 here.

cdr3_length j_call v_call cdr3_aa
12 TRBJ1-1 TRBV5-1 ASSLGPRGTEAF
16 TRBJ2-6 TRBV10-3 AISKTGTGSSGANVLT
14 TRBJ2-3 TRBV11-2 ASSSRLAGGTDTQY
15 TRBJ1-5 TRBV7-2 ASSLASGQGVGQPQH
13 TRBJ1-6 TRBV9 ASSGNSGGSSPLH
11 TRBJ2-7 TRBV11-2 ASSLGGPYEQY
11 TRBJ2-3 TRBV9 ASSGVGGVPQY
12 TRBJ1-6 TRBV18 ASQPGSYNSPLH
13 TRBJ2-5 TRBV18 ASSPGRQIQETQY
16 TRBJ2-7 TRBV5-1 ASSPREGGKVAGYEQY
11 TRBJ1-2 TRBV6-5 ASSPGHQGGYT
16 TRBJ2-7 TRBV28 ASSLLNFRDFLSYEQY
12 TRBJ2-7 TRBV28 ASSSFQWPGEQY
13 TRBJ2-7 TRBV10-3 AISGLAGKDYEQY
13 TRBJ2-1 TRBV6-5 ASTRRDVSYNEQF
15 TRBJ2-2 TRBV9 ASSVAPPGLGAGELF
11 TRBJ1-4 TRBV12-5 ASGPTGNEKLF
14 TRBJ2-1 TRBV5-1 ASSLAGLAGVNEQF
12 TRBJ1-2 TRBV2 ASLQGVIDYGYT
13 TRBJ2-3 TRBV10-1 ASSDYALGTDTQY
10 TRBJ1-2 TRBV30 ALGPFPNGYT
11 TRBJ2-1 TRBV5-1 ASSLAGNNEQF
14 TRBJ1-2 TRBV5-1 ASSPDRGRGDYGYT
12 TRBJ2-5 TRBV6-6 ASSIQGTQETQY
12 TRBJ1-2 TRBV6-6 ASTQHQARGGYT
11 TRBJ1-2 TRBV6-1 ASSRGQAYGYT
14 TRBJ2-3 TRBV7-3 ASSMGLAGYTDTQY
14 TRBJ2-2 TRBV5-1 ASSLSPQRGTGELF
14 TRBJ1-3 TRBV5-1 ASSLDPGMDGNTIY
12 TRBJ2-7 TRBV28 ASRAGPGYYEQY
14 TRBJ2-5 TRBV7-8 ASSDVLAGGQETQY
9 TRBJ2-1 TRBV6-6 ASSYEGEQF
15 TRBJ2-1 TRBV27 ASSLSVRDRVYNEQF
13 TRBJ1-6 TRBV27 ASSLGTVYNSPLH
12 TRBJ2-7 TRBV9 ASSVAGGTYEQY
13 TRBJ1-1 TRBV10-3 AISAEDRTNTEAF
9 TRBJ1-2 TRBV30 AQDSFYGYT